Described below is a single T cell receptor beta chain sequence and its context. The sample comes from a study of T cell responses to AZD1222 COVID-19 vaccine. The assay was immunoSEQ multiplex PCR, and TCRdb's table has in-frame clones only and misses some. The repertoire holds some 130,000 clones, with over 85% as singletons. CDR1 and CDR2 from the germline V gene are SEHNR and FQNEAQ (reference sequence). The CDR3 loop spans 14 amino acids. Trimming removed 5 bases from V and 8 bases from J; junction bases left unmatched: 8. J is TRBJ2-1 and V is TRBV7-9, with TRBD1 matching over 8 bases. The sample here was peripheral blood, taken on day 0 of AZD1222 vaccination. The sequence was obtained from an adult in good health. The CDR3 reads CASSLQGVVDEQFF. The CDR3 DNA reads TGTGCCAGCAGCCTACAGGGGGTTGTGGATGAGCAGTTCTTC.